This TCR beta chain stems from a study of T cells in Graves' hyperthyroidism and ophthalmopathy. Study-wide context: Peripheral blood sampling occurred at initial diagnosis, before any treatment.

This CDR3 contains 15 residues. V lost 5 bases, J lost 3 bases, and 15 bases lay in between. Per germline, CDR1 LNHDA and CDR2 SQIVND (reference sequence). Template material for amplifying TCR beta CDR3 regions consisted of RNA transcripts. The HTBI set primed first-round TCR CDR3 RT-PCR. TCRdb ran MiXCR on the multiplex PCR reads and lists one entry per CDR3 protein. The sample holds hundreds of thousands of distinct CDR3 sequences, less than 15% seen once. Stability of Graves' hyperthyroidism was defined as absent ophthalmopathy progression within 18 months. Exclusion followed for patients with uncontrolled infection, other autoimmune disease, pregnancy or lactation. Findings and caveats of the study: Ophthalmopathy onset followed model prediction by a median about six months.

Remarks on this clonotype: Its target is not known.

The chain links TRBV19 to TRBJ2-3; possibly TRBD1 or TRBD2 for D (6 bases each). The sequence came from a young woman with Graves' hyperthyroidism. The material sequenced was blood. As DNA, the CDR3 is TGTGCCAGTAGTCCAGGGGTACTAGCAACAGATACGCAGTATTTT. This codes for CASSPGVLATDTQYF.